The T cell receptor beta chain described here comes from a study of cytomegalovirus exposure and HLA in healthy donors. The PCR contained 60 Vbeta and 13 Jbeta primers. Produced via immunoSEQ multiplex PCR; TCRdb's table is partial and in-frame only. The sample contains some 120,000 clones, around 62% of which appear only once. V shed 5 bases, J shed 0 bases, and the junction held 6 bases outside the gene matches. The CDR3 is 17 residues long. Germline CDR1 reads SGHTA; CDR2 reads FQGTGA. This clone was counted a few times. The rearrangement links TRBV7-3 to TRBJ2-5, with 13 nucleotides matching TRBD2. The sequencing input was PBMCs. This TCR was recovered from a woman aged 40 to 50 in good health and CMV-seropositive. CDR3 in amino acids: CASSIGTSGTNQETQYF. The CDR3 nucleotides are TGTGCCAGCAGCATAGGGACTAGCGGGACGAACCAAGAGACCCAGTACTTC.